This TCR beta chain was captured by sequencing in a study of early stage breast cancer tumors. In regard to this clone: Antigen unknown.

General observations from the study: Tumor and normal breast were distinguished via blood comparison in 14 of 16 patients.

Sequencing used immunoSEQ multiplex PCR; TCRdb keeps in-frame clones, though not all of them. Among roughly 57,000 clones listed, 90% to 95% were seen once. Sequenced sample: blood. The receptor was isolated from a person aged 65 to 85 with breast cancer.

The CDR3 is CARRGESSYNSPLHF. The CDR3 DNA is TGTGCCAGGCGTGGGGAGAGCTCCTATAATTCACCCCTCCACTTT. The rearrangement links TRBV2 to TRBJ1-6; D is ambiguous. The CDR3 loop spans 15 amino acids. Germline V CDR1 and CDR2: SNHLY, FYNNEI. Trimming left V 9 bases short and J 0 bases short, with 12 bases between.